This T cell receptor (beta chain) was sequenced in a study of STAT3 mutations in large granular lymphocyte leukemia. Regarding the study as a whole: Every T-LGLL patient had at least one immunodominant TCRbeta clonotype.

Concerning this clone itself: Its specificity is not known.

Germline-derived CDR1 and CDR2 are KGHSH and LQKENI. There are 14 residues in the CDR3. V gave up 2 bases and J gave up 7 bases; unmatched junction bases: 3. Clones were sequenced by immunoSEQ multiplex PCR, and TCRdb holds only the in-frame ones, with some missing. The repertoire includes 5,400 or so clones, approximately 50% of them detected once, and under 70% sits in the top ten. The sequenced sample consisted of peripheral blood mononuclear cells. This clonotype originated in a woman in her 70s with T-cell large granular lymphocyte leukemia. Some clones in this sample may be carry-over from other donors' samples. V gene TRBV18 combines with J gene TRBJ2-1; 9 bases are shared with TRBD1. The CDR3 sequence: CASSPGTGTNEQFF. CDR3 nucleotides: TGTGCCAGCTCACCAGGGACAGGGACAAATGAGCAGTTCTTC.